A selection of T cell receptor beta chains follows, all from one sample in a study of cytomegalovirus exposure and HLA in healthy donors. Here immunoSEQ multiplex PCR was the method, and the copy in TCRdb shows in-frame clones only, minus some. This sample carries around 150,000 clones, roughly 77% of them seen once, and the ten largest clones take 2% to 3%. The specimen was PBMCs. The source of these receptors is a woman aged 40 to 55 in good health and CMV-seropositive. The CDR3 runs from the conserved cysteine through the conserved F or W. Fields, in order: V gene, D gene, J gene, clone size, CDR3 protein, CDR3 DNA. D genes are given only for firm matches. Clone size appears in some rows only: once, few, many, or a class for an expanded clone.

>TRBV6-1|TRBD1|TRBJ1-3|-
CASREDRDSGNTIYF
TGTGCCAGCAGGGAGGACAGGGACTCTGGAAACACCATATATTTT
>TRBV5-1|TRBD2|TRBJ2-7|-
CASSLGLAGGEYEQYF
TGCGCCAGCAGCTTGGGGTTAGCGGGAGGCGAATACGAGCAGTACTTC
>TRBV6-1|-|TRBJ2-2|-
CASSVPVGGNTGELFF
TGTGCCAGCAGTGTTCCCGTGGGGGGAAACACCGGGGAGCTGTTTTTT
>TRBV5-1|-|TRBJ1-4|few
CASSLGGHTTNEKLFF
TGCGCCAGCAGCTTGGGAGGACACACAACTAATGAAAAACTGTTTTTT
>TRBV9|TRBD2|TRBJ2-3|once
CASSVVAGGFTDTQYF
TGTGCCAGCAGCGTAGTAGCGGGGGGTTTTACAGATACGCAGTATTTT
>TRBV5-6|-|TRBJ2-3|-
CASRLGHYTDTQYF
TGTGCCAGCAGGCTGGGACACTACACAGATACGCAGTATTTT
>TRBV28|TRBD1|TRBJ1-4|-
CASSGGQGNEKLFF
TGTGCCAGCAGTGGGGGACAGGGAAATGAAAAACTGTTTTTT
>TRBV2|-|TRBJ1-1|-
CASRESAEAFF
TGTGCCAGCAGGGAAAGCGCTGAAGCTTTCTTT
>TRBV4-3|TRBD2|TRBJ2-7|-
CASSQGAGGPGEQYF
TGCGCCAGCAGCCAAGGAGCGGGAGGGCCGGGGGAGCAGTACTTC
>TRBV27|-|TRBJ2-3|-
CASSLKGVPDTQYF
TGTGCCAGCAGTTTAAAAGGGGTCCCAGATACGCAGTATTTT
>TRBV7-9|TRBD2|TRBJ2-5|-
CASSPQFGLAGGPRETQYF
TGTGCCAGCAGCCCACAATTCGGGCTAGCGGGGGGGCCTAGGGAGACCCAGTACTTC
>TRBV9|TRBD1|TRBJ2-7|few
CASAPSGDSLYEQYF
TGTGCCAGCGCCCCGTCCGGGGACAGCCTCTACGAGCAGTACTTC
>TRBV6-5|TRBD1|TRBJ2-7|-
CASTGTGTIEQYF
TGTGCCAGCACCGGGACAGGGACGATCGAGCAGTACTTC
>TRBV9|TRBD1|TRBJ2-7|-
CASSVASRGRFYEQYF
TGTGCCAGCAGCGTAGCGTCCAGGGGGCGTTTTTACGAGCAGTACTTC
>TRBV27|-|TRBJ1-5|-
CASSRQGNQPQHF
TGTGCCAGCAGCCGGCAGGGTAATCAGCCCCAGCATTTT
>TRBV5-8|-|TRBJ2-7|-
CASSLDHSYEQYF
TGTGCCAGCAGCCTGGATCACTCCTACGAGCAGTACTTC
>TRBV28|TRBD1|TRBJ1-1|-
CASSLSGTGGTEAFF
TGTGCCAGCAGCCTAAGCGGGACAGGGGGAACTGAAGCTTTCTTT
>TRBV19|TRBD1|TRBJ1-2|once
CASSMGQEHTNYGYTF
TGTGCCAGTAGTATGGGACAGGAGCATACTAACTATGGCTACACCTTC
>TRBV29-1|TRBD2|TRBJ2-3|-
CSASGLAGGDTQYF
TGCAGCGCTTCGGGACTAGCGGGGGGAGATACGCAGTATTTT
>TRBV30|TRBD1|TRBJ1-1|-
CAWSRGLITEAFF
TGTGCCTGGAGCAGGGGGCTGATCACTGAAGCTTTCTTT
>TRBV9|-|TRBJ1-5|-
CASSVDSYQPQHF
TGTGCCAGCAGCGTAGACAGCTATCAGCCCCAGCATTTT
>TRBV11-2|TRBD2|TRBJ2-7|-
CASSLEAGGPYEQYF
TGTGCCAGCAGCTTAGAGGCGGGAGGCCCCTACGAGCAGTACTTC
>TRBV5-6|-|TRBJ1-6|-
CASSLTTRTPLHF
TGTGCCAGCAGCCTAACGACACGTACTCCCCTCCACTTT
>TRBV2|-|TRBJ1-1|-
CASISRGEAFF
TGTGCCAGCATTTCACGGGGTGAAGCTTTCTTT
>TRBV2|-|TRBJ1-5|-
CASRFLSSNQPQHF
TGTGCCAGCAGATTCCTGAGTAGCAATCAGCCCCAGCATTTT
>TRBV6-6|-|TRBJ1-1|-
CASSERKQGSTEAFF
TGTGCCAGCAGCGAGAGAAAACAGGGCTCCACTGAAGCTTTCTTT
>TRBV11-2|TRBD1|TRBJ1-5|-
CASSQQGTQPQHF
TGTGCCAGCAGCCAACAGGGGACTCAGCCCCAGCATTTT
>TRBV11-2|TRBD1|TRBJ1-2|-
CATSPGTGSHYGYTF
TGTGCCACCAGTCCCGGGACAGGGTCCCACTATGGCTACACCTTC
>TRBV4-2|-|TRBJ2-3|-
CASSQVGISTDTQYF
TGTGCCAGCAGCCAAGTCGGGATTAGCACAGATACGCAGTATTTT
>TRBV6-1|-|TRBJ1-6|once
CASRQDLYNSPLHF
TGTGCCAGCAGACAGGACCTCTATAATTCACCCCTCCACTTT
>TRBV15|TRBD1|TRBJ2-7|-
CATSKGQGYEQYF
TGTGCCACCAGCAAGGGACAGGGCTACGAGCAGTACTTC
>TRBV30|TRBD1|TRBJ2-3|-
CAGNRGSTDTQYF
TGTGCCGGGAACAGGGGCAGCACAGATACGCAGTATTTT
>TRBV19|TRBD1|TRBJ1-2|-
CASSIVGTGLHYTF
TGTGCCAGTAGTATAGTAGGGACAGGCCTCCACTACACCTTC